What follows are 31 T cell receptor beta chains derived from one specimen sequenced in a study of blood T cells in healthy people across ages. For the second PCR, which ran for roughly 6 to 11 cycles, a sample-barcoded 5' primer and a J-beta primer mix were used. TCRdb independently ran MiXCR on the 5' RACE reads; one entry per CDR3 protein. The top ten hold about 20% of the sample, which has about 970,000 distinct CDR3 sequences, just over 50% seen once. The sequenced sample consisted of blood. These receptors originate from a woman in her sixties or seventies in good health.

The V gene is TRBV11-2, the J gene TRBJ2-7; D unresolved. Germline lookup yields CDR1 SGHAT and CDR2 FQNNGV. The CDR3 spans 13 residues. V lost 0 bases and J 3 bases, leaving 6 bases between the germline ends. The CDR3 region is CASSLDHHYEQYF. The CDR3 DNA sequence: TGTGCCAGCAGCTTAGACCACCACTACGAGCAGTACTTC.

A few counts support this clonotype. The rearrangement links TRBV5-6 to TRBJ2-6; a possible D gene is TRBD1 (5 bases). Per germline, CDR1 SGHDT and CDR2 YYEEEE. V was pared by 1 base and J by 0 bases, with 8 bases between. The CDR3 totals 16 residues. CDR3 in DNA: TGTGCCAGCAGCTTGCAGGGCCACTCTGGGGCCAACGTCCTGACTTTC. This encodes CASSLQGHSGANVLTF. Variable domain in full (rest from reference TRBV5-6 and TRBJ2-6): DAGVTQSPTHLIKTRGQQVTLRCSPKSGHDTVSWYQQALGQGPQFIFQYYEEEERQRGNFPDRFSGHQFPNYSSELNVNALLLGDSALYLCASSLQGHSGANVLTFGAGSRLTVL.

Comments on this clonotype: A much larger clone is a single base away; this may be a read error. The chain joins TRBV20-1 to TRBJ2-1, with 7 bases identical to TRBD1. The CDR3 runs 20 residues. Germline V gene sequence: CDR1 DFQATT, CDR2 SNEGSKA (reference sequence). This CDR3 reads CSARSGFGTGVAQTYNDQFF. The CDR3 DNA sequence: TGCAGTGCTAGAAGCGGATTTGGTACAGGGGTGGCTCAAACCTACAATGATCAGTTCTTC.

The V gene is TRBV30, the J gene TRBJ1-2, with D unresolved. Deletions cut 0 bases from V and 7 bases from J, with 3 bases between. This CDR3 comprises 10 residues. Per the germline V gene, CDR1 is GTSNPN and CDR2 is SVGIG (reference sequence). CDR3 coding DNA: TGTGCCTGGAGTGTAGTTGGCTACACCTTC. Translating it yields CAWSVVGYTF.

This clonotype was detected once. This chain connects TRBV29-1 to TRBJ2-7, with TRBD1 matching over 10 bases. Trimming took 7 bases from V and 7 from J; bases not matched to a gene: 10. Germline V CDR1 and CDR2: SQVTM, ANQGSEA. This CDR3 region has 13 residues. The CDR3 is CSARDRGYNEQYF. The CDR3 nucleotides are TGCAGCGCCAGGGACAGGGGCTACAATGAGCAGTACTTC.

This sequence joins TRBV5-5 and TRBJ1-1, with D uncertain. Germline V CDR1 and CDR2: SGHKS, YYEKEE (reference sequence). This CDR3 region has 15 residues. Trimming left V 4 bases short and J 0 bases short, with 13 bases between. The CDR3: CASSPRTAMNTEAFF. As DNA, the CDR3 is TGTGCCAGCAGCCCTAGGACCGCTATGAACACTGAAGCTTTCTTT.

The genes are TRBV4-2 and TRBJ1-1, with D unclear. The CDR3 spans 13 residues. Germline V gives CDR1 LGHNA, CDR2 YNFKEQ. V was pared by 0 bases and J by 7 bases, with 9 bases between. The CDR3 DNA reads as TGTGCCAGCAGCCAAGACCTAGGGCGTGAAGCTTTCTTT. Its translation is CASSQDLGREAFF.

This chain uses TRBV7-9 with TRBJ2-7, with D perhaps matching TRBD2 (6 bases). The CDR3 runs 15 residues. Germline values: CDR1 SEHNR, CDR2 FQNEAQ (reference sequence). Trimming stripped 4 bases from V and 2 bases from J, with 15 bases between. The CDR3 here is CASSSNRDSPYEQYF. The CDR3 DNA follows: TGTGCCAGCAGCTCCAACCGGGACTCTCCCTACGAGCAGTACTTC.

This clonotype was recorded a few times. The V and J genes are TRBV20-1 and TRBJ2-1, with TRBD2 matching over 7 bases. The CDR3 is made up of 16 amino acids. V trimming: 6 bases; J trimming: 9 bases; junction bases outside the gene matches: 20. CDR1 and CDR2 from the germline V gene are DFQATT and SNEGSKA (reference sequence). As DNA, the CDR3 is TGCAGTGCGCCCGTCGAAACTAGCGTATTGGTGTCTGAGCAGTTCTTC. This translates into CSAPVETSVLVSEQFF.

The chain carries TRBV4-2 and TRBJ2-3, with D possibly matching TRBD2 (5 bases). CDR1 is LGHNA, CDR2 YNFKEQ, per germline. The CDR3 loop spans 15 amino acids. Trimming removed 5 bases from V and 4 bases from J, with 16 bases in between. CDR3 sequence reads: CASSSLVGVPDTQYF. The CDR3 DNA follows: TGTGCCAGCAGCTCACTAGTGGGAGTTCCAGATACGCAGTATTTT.

The chain recombines TRBV4-3 with TRBJ2-1; a possible D gene is TRBD1 (5 bases). The CDR3 runs 14 residues. Looked up from germline, CDR1 is LGHNA and CDR2 is YSLEER. V lost 1 base and J 5 bases, leaving 9 bases between the germline ends. CDR3 nucleotides: TGCGCCAGCAGCCAAGGGACAACGAACAATGAGCAGTTCTTC. Residues: CASSQGTTNNEQFF.

This clonotype showed up just a few times. The chain joins TRBV3-1 to TRBJ2-5, with D hard to call. The CDR3 totals 13 residues. V was clipped by 5 bases and J by 4 bases, with 11 bases between them. Looked up from germline, CDR1 is LGHDT and CDR2 is YNNKEL (reference sequence). The CDR3 spells CASSAGEIETQYF. The DNA for the CDR3 is TGTGCCAGCAGCGCCGGCGAAATAGAGACCCAGTACTTC.

This sequence joins TRBV20-1 and TRBJ2-7, with D unclear. The J call may be in error: the DNA end matches TRBJ2-5 better. Germline CDR1 is DFQATT and CDR2 is SNEGSKA (reference sequence). This CDR3 has 12 residues. The CDR3 region is CSASSWAETQYF. The CDR3 DNA follows: TGCAGTGCTAGTTCCTGGGCAGAGACCCAGTACTTC.

The chain links TRBV6-1 to TRBJ2-4, with no clear D. Germline V lookup: CDR1 MNHNS, CDR2 SASEGT. CDR3 length equals 15 residues. V lost 7 bases and J 0 bases, leaving 13 bases between the germline ends. For the CDR3, the DNA is TGTGCCAGCAAGGCTTCAAACGGAGCCAAAAACATTCAGTACTTC. Protein sequence: CASKASNGAKNIQYF.

This clonotype has more than one count but fewer than ten. V is TRBV7-2 and J is TRBJ1-1; D is uncertain. V was trimmed by 0 bases and J by 8 bases, leaving 7 bases between them. The germline V gene has CDR1 SGHTA and CDR2 FQGNSA. This CDR3 comprises 12 residues. CDR3 coding DNA: TGTGCCAGCAGCTTAGCGGGCCTAGAAGCTTTCTTT. This sequence encodes CASSLAGLEAFF.

This clonotype has a count of ten or more. The chain links TRBV5-1 to TRBJ2-7; tentative D call: TRBD2 (5 bases). The germline V gene has CDR1 SGHRS and CDR2 YFSETQ. This CDR3 is built from 13 residues. Trimming pared 2 bases from V and 4 bases from J, leaving 10 bases between. CDR3 loop: CASSFGLGYEQYF. Here the CDR3 DNA reads TGCGCCAGCAGCTTTGGACTGGGTTACGAGCAGTACTTC.

This clonotype was detected only once. This rearrangement joins TRBV18 to TRBJ2-1; 9 bases match TRBD1. Trimming cost V 5 bases and J 6 bases; bases outside gene matches: 8. Per the germline V gene, CDR1 is KGHSH and CDR2 is LQKENI. The CDR3 loop spans 15 amino acids. CDR3 nucleotides: TGTGCCAGCTCAAGGACAGGGGAAGTTCTCAATGAGCAGTTCTTC. Amino acid sequence: CASSRTGEVLNEQFF.

CDR3 sequence: CASNGGVGDTQYF. In nucleotides, the CDR3 is TGTGCCAGCAATGGCGGAGTTGGAGATACGCAGTATTTT. The V and J genes are TRBV3-1 and TRBJ2-3; D not certain. The CDR3 consists of 13 residues. V gave up 7 bases and J gave up 5 bases, with 13 bases separating them. Germline V gene lookup returns CDR1 LGHDT and CDR2 YNNKEL (reference sequence).

The gene calls are TRBV4-1 and TRBJ2-5; D remains ambiguous. Trimming stripped 1 base from V and 5 bases from J, with 8 bases between. Germline V CDR1 and CDR2: MGHRA, YSYEKL. This CDR3 has 13 residues. This chain's CDR3 is CASSQAVFETQYF. CDR3 DNA sequence: TGCGCCAGCAGCCAAGCGGTGTTCGAGACCCAGTACTTC.

In this sample, this clonotype turned up a few times. The genes are TRBV28 and TRBJ2-6, with TRBD2 as a possible D gene (7 bases). The germline CDR1 and CDR2 sequences are MDHEN and SYDVKM. Trimming stripped 2 bases from V and 1 base from J, with 9 bases between. The CDR3 is made up of 16 amino acids. The CDR3 region has the DNA TGTGCCAGCAGTTTAGCGGGGGCGTCTGGGGCCAACGTCCTGACTTTC. Translating gives CASSLAGASGANVLTF.

The gene calls are TRBV7-2 and TRBJ2-1; weak D call: TRBD2 (5 bases). The end of the DNA fits TRBJ2-7 better, so the J call may be wrong. Germline-derived CDR1 and CDR2 are SGHTA and FQGNSA. CDR3 length: 13 amino acids. CDR3 DNA: TGTGCCAGCAGCTTAGTAGCGTACAATGAGCAGTACTTC. It yields the protein CASSLVAYNEQYF.

The chain recombines TRBV5-6 with TRBJ1-4, with 7 bases fitting TRBD1. The CDR3 has 15 residues. CDR1 is SGHDT, CDR2 YYEEEE, per germline. V gave up 4 bases and J gave up 8 bases; unmatched junction bases: 11. CDR3: CASSQGQVKREKLFF. The CDR3, as DNA: TGTGCCAGCAGCCAAGGACAGGTCAAACGAGAAAAACTGTTTTTT.

This rearrangement joins TRBV12-3 or TRBV12-4 to TRBJ2-7; D assignment may be TRBD1 or TRBD2 (5 bases each). V was cut by 7 bases and J by 0 bases, with 19 bases left in between. The CDR3 has 16 residues. The chain's CDR3 is CASIQAGTESSYEQYF. DNA of the CDR3: TGTGCCAGCATTCAGGCTGGGACGGAAAGCTCCTACGAGCAGTACTTC.

The table lists this clonotype with a few counts. The rearrangement links TRBV28 to TRBJ2-7; D perhaps matches TRBD2 (5 bases). The CDR3 runs to 15 residues. Deletions cut 2 bases from V and 5 bases from J, with 16 bases between. Germline CDR1 is MDHEN and CDR2 is SYDVKM. CDR3 sequence reads: CASSLQRARLNEQYF. The CDR3 DNA reads TGTGCCAGCAGTTTACAGAGGGCTAGATTAAACGAGCAGTACTTC.

V gene TRBV7-2 combines with J gene TRBJ1-6; unclear D gene. The germline V gene encodes CDR1 SGHTA and CDR2 FQGNSA. The CDR3 extends over 12 amino acids. Trimming left V 5 bases short and J 9 bases short, with 8 bases between. CDR3 coding DNA: TGTGCCAGCAGCCGCGTAGGTTCACCCCTCCACTTT. Its translation is CASSRVGSPLHF.

This rearrangement joins TRBV13 to TRBJ2-1; 9 bases line up with TRBD2. The CDR3 length is 16 residues. Trimming removed 5 bases from V and 7 bases from J; junction bases left unmatched: 12. Germline V CDR1 and CDR2: PRHDT, FYEKMQ (reference sequence). Here the CDR3 DNA reads TGTGCCAGCAGCCCGCTAGCGGGAAGGGGCGTAAATGAGCAGTTCTTC. Protein: CASSPLAGRGVNEQFF.

The chain couples TRBV6-2 or TRBV6-3 to TRBJ2-4; TRBD2 agrees at 7 bases. Germline V lookup: CDR1 MNHEY, CDR2 SVGEGT. This CDR3 comprises 13 residues. The V gene end was trimmed by 4 bases and the J gene end by 13 bases; junction bases not matched to a gene: 10. The CDR3 region is CASSWGLPPRQYF. In nucleotides, the CDR3 is TGTGCCAGCAGTTGGGGACTACCCCCGAGGCAGTACTTC.

V is TRBV10-3 and J is TRBJ2-7; maybe TRBD2 (6 bases). CDR1 and CDR2 (germline): ENHRY, SYGVKD. Trimming took off 2 bases at V and 0 bases at J, with 17 bases between the two ends. This CDR3 is built from 17 residues. CDR3 loop: CAISEKGGVTRSYEQYF. In DNA, the CDR3 is TGTGCCATCAGTGAGAAGGGCGGGGTAACCCGCTCCTACGAGCAGTACTTC.

V gene TRBV28 combines with J gene TRBJ2-5; D is possibly TRBD1 (5 bases). The CDR3 length is 14 residues. Trimming stripped 3 bases from V and 1 base from J, with 9 bases between. Looked up from germline, CDR1 is MDHEN and CDR2 is SYDVKM. The CDR3 is CASSFTGFQETQYF. CDR3 nucleotides: TGTGCCAGCAGTTTCACAGGTTTCCAAGAGACCCAGTACTTC.

The genes are TRBV18 and TRBJ1-2; D gene uncertain. The CDR3 sequence is 15 residues long. CDR1 is KGHSH, CDR2 LQKENI, per germline. V lost 1 base and J lost 2, with 11 bases in between. The CDR3 region is CASSPQKTGNYGYTF. CDR3 sequence (DNA): TGTGCCAGCTCACCACAGAAGACGGGCAACTATGGCTACACCTTC.

The chain uses TRBV20-1 and TRBJ1-2; D is possibly TRBD1 (6 bases). The V end lost 1 base, the J end lost 7 bases, and 16 bases lay between the germline ends. Looked up from germline, CDR1 is DFQATT and CDR2 is SNEGSKA (reference sequence). This CDR3 has 14 amino acids. The CDR3: CSARGGGIGFGYTF. In DNA form, the CDR3 reads TGCAGTGCTAGAGGAGGGGGGATTGGATTTGGCTACACCTTC.